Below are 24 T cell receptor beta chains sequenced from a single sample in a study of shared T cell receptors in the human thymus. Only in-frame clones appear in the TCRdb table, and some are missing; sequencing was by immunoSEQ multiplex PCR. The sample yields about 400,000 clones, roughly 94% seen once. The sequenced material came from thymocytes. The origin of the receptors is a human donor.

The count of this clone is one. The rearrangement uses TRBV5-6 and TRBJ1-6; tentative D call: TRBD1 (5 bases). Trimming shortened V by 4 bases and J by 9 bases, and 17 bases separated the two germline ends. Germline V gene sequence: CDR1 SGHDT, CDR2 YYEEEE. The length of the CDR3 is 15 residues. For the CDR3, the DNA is TGTGCCAGCAGCCTCGCGACCCGGGGGTTTTCACCCCTCCACTTT. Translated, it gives CASSLATRGFSPLHF. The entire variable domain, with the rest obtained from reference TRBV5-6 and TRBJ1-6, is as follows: DAGVTQSPTHLIKTRGQQVTLRCSPKSGHDTVSWYQQALGQGPQFIFQYYEEEERQRGNFPDRFSGHQFPNYSSELNVNALLLGDSALYLCASSLATRGFSPLHFGNGTRLTVT.

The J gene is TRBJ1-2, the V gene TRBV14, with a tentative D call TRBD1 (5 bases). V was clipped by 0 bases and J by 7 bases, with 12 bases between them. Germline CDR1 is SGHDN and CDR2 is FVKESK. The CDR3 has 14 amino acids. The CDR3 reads CASSQDRGGGGYTF. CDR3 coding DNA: TGTGCCAGCAGCCAAGATCGTGGGGGAGGTGGCTACACCTTC. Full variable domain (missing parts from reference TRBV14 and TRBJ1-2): EAGVTQFPSHSVIEKGQTVTLRCDPISGHDNLYWYRRVMGKEIKFLLHFVKESKQDESGMPNNRFLAERTGGTYSTLKVQPAELEDSGVYFCASSQDRGGGGYTFGSGTRLTVV.

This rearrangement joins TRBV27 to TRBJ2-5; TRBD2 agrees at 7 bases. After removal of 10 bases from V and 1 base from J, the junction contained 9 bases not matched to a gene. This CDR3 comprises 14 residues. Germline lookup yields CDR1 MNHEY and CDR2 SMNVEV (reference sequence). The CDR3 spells CATTSAGPQETQYF. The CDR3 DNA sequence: TGTGCCACCACCTCAGCGGGGCCCCAAGAGACCCAGTACTTC.

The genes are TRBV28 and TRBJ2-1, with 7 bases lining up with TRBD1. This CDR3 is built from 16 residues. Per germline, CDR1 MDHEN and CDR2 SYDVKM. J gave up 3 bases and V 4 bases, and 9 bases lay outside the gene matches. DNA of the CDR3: TGTGCCAGCAGTTCTTTCTCTCGGGACAGCTACAATGAGCAGTTCTTC. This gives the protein CASSSFSRDSYNEQFF.

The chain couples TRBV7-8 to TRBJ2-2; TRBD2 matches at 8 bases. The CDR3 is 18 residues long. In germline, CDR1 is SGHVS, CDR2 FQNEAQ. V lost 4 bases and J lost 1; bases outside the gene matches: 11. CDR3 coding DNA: TGTGCCAGCAGCTCCCCGGGGGGGCTAGCGGAGAACACCGGGGAGCTGTTTTTT. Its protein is CASSSPGGLAENTGELFF.

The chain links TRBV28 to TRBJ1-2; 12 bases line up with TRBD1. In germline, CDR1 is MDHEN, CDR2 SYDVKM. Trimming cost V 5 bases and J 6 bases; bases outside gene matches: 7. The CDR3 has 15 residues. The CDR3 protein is CASSTPGQGADGYTF. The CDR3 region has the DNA TGTGCCAGCAGTACGCCGGGACAGGGGGCTGATGGCTACACCTTC.

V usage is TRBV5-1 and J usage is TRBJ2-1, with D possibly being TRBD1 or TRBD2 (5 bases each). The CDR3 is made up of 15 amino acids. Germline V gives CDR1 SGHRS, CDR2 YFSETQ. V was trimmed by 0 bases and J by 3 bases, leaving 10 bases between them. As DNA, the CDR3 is TGCGCCAGCAGCTTGGCGGGGCCTCACTACAATGAGCAGTTCTTC. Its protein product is CASSLAGPHYNEQFF.

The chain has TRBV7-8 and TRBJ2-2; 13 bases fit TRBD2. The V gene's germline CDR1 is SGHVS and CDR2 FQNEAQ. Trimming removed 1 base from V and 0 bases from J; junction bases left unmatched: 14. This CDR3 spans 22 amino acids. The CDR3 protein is CASSLGGRAGLAGSANTGELFF. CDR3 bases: TGTGCCAGCAGCTTAGGAGGGAGGGCGGGACTAGCGGGATCCGCGAACACCGGGGAGCTGTTTTTT.

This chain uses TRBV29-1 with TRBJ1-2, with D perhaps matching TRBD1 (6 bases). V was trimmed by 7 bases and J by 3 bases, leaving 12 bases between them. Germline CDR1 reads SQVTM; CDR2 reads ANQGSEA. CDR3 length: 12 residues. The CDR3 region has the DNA TGCAGCGACGAAAACAGGGACTATGGCTACACCTTC. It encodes CSDENRDYGYTF.

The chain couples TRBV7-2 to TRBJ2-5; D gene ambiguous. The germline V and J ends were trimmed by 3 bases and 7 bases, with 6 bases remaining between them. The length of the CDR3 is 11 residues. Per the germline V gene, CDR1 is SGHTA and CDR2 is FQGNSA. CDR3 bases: TGTGCCAGCAGCTTTCGCAGGACCCAGTACTTC. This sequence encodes CASSFRRTQYF. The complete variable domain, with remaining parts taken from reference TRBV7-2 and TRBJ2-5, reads GAGVSQSPSNKVTEKGKDVELRCDPISGHTALYWYRQSLGQGLEFLIYFQGNSAPDKSGLPSDRFSAERTGGSVSTLTIQRTQQEDSAVYLCASSFRRTQYFGPGTRLLVL.

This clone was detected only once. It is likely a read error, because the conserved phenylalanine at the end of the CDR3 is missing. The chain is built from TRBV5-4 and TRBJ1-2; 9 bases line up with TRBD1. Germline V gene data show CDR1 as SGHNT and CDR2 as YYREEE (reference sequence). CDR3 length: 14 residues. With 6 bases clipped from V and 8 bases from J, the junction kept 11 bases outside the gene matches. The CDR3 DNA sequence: TGTGCCAGCAACGACCGGGACAGGGAGAGAGGCTACACCCTC. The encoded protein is CASNDRDRERGYTL.

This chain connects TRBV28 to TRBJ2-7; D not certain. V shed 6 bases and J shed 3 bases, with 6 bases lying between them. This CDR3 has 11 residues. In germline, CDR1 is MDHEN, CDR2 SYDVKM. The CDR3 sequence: CASRGLYEQYF. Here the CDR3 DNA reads TGTGCCAGCAGGGGCCTCTACGAGCAGTACTTC.

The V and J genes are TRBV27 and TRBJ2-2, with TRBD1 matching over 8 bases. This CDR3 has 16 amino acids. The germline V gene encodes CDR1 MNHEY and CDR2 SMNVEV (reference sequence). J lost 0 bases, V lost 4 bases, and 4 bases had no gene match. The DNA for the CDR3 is TGTGCCAGCAGTTACCGGGACAGGCCGAACACCGGGGAGCTGTTTTTT. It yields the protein CASSYRDRPNTGELFF.

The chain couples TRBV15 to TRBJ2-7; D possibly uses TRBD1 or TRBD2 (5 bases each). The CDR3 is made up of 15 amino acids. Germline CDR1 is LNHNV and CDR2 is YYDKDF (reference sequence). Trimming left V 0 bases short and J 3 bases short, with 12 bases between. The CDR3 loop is CATSRDRDGNYEQYF. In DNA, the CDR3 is TGTGCCACCAGCAGAGATCGGGACGGCAACTACGAGCAGTACTTC.

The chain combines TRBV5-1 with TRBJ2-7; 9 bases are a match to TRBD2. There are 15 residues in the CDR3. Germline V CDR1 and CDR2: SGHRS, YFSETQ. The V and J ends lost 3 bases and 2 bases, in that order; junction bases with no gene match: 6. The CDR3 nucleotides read TGCGCCAGCAGCTCTGTGACTAGCGGACCCTACGAGCAGTACTTC. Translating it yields CASSSVTSGPYEQYF.

CDR3 amino acids: CAWKKQGCDQPQHF. CDR3 sequence (DNA): TGTGCCTGGAAGAAACAGGGTTGTGATCAGCCCCAGCATTTT. This chain links TRBV30 with TRBJ1-5; TRBD1 might be the D (6 bases). Trimming left V 4 bases short and J 5 bases short, with 15 bases between. The CDR3 extends over 14 amino acids. Germline values: CDR1 GTSNPN, CDR2 SVGIG (reference sequence). The entire variable domain, with the rest obtained from reference TRBV30 and TRBJ1-5, is as follows: SQTIHQWPATLVQPVGSPLSLECTVEGTSNPNLYWYRQAAGRGLQLLFYSVGIGQISSEVPQNLSASRPQDRQFILSSKKLLLSDSGFYLCAWKKQGCDQPQHFGDGTRLSIL.

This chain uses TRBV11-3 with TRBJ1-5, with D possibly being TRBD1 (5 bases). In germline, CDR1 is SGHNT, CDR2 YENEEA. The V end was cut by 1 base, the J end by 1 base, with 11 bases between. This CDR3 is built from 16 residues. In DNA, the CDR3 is TGTGCCAGCAGCTTAGGTCGGGGACTGAGCAATCAGCCCCAGCATTTT. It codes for CASSLGRGLSNQPQHF.

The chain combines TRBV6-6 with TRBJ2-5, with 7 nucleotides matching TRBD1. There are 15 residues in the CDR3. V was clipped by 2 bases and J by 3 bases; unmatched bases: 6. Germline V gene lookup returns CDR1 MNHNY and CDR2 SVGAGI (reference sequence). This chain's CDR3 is CASSYVKGAKETQYF. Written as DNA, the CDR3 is TGTGCCAGCAGTTACGTCAAGGGGGCGAAAGAGACCCAGTACTTC.

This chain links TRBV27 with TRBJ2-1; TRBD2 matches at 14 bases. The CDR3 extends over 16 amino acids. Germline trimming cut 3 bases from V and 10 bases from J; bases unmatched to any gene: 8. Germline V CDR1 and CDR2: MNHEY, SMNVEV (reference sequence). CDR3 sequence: CASSLSGTSGSREQFF. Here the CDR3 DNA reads TGTGCCAGCAGTTTGTCCGGGACTAGCGGGAGTCGAGAGCAGTTCTTC.

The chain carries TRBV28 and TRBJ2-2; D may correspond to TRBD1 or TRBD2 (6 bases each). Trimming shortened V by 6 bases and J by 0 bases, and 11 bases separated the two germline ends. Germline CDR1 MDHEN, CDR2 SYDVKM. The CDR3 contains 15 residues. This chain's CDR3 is CASRGGKANTGELFF. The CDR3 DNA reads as TGTGCCAGCAGAGGGGGGAAGGCGAACACCGGGGAGCTGTTTTTT.

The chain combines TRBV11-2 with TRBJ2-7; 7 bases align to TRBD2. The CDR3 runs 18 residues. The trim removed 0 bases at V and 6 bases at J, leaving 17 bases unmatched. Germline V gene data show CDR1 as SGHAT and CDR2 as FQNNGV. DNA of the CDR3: TGTGCCAGCAGCTTAGATGACGGCGGGCAGCGGGGCTCGGGCGAGCAGTACTTC. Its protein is CASSLDDGGQRGSGEQYF.

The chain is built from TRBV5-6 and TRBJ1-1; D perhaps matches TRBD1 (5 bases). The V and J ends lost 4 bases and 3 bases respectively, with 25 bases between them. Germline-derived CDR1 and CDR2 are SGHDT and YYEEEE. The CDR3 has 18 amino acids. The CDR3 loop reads CASSISPAGITRDTEAFF. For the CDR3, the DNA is TGTGCCAGCAGCATCTCCCCAGCAGGGATTACGCGGGACACTGAAGCTTTCTTT.

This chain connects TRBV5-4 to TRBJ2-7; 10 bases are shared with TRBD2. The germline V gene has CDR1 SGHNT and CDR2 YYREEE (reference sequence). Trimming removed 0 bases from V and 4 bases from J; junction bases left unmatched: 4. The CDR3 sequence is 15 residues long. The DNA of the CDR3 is TGTGCCAGCAGCTTGGAAACTAGCGGGAAATACGAGCAGTACTTC. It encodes CASSLETSGKYEQYF.

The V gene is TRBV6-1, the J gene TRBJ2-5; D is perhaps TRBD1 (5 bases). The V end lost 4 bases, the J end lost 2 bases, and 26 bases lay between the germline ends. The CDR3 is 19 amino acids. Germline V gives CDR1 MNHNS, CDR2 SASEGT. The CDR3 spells CASSVWIAVDSLPQETQYF. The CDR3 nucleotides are TGTGCCAGCAGTGTCTGGATAGCCGTCGACAGCCTCCCGCAAGAGACCCAGTACTTC.